A single TCR beta chain is shown here with its context. As yet, its antigen is unknown. The record originates from a study of cytomegalovirus exposure and HLA in healthy donors. General study findings and limits: A later analysis linked 15,000 to 20,000 TCR beta sequences to HLA alleles at 0.05 false discovery rate.

CDR1 and CDR2 from the germline V gene are MDHEN and SYDVKM. CDR3 length: 13 amino acids. The PCR used 60 Vbeta and 13 Jbeta primers. Under the authors' procedure: Unique TCR beta chains totaled some 80 million in a later count, with roughly 11 million of them shared. Produced via immunoSEQ multiplex PCR; TCRdb's table is partial and in-frame only. V, J and clone size are those of that table, while D and trimming were read from the DNA. The sample records approximately 130,000 clones, approximately 61% being singletons. The sequence derives from a woman in her thirties or forties in good health and CMV-seronegative. The specimen sequenced was PBMCs. This chain links TRBV28 with TRBJ2-7; TRBD2 aligns across 7 bases. The CDR3 loop reads CASSTLAAEALVV. For the CDR3, the DNA is TGTGCCAGCAGTACGCTAGCGGCAGAAGCCCTGGTGGTC.